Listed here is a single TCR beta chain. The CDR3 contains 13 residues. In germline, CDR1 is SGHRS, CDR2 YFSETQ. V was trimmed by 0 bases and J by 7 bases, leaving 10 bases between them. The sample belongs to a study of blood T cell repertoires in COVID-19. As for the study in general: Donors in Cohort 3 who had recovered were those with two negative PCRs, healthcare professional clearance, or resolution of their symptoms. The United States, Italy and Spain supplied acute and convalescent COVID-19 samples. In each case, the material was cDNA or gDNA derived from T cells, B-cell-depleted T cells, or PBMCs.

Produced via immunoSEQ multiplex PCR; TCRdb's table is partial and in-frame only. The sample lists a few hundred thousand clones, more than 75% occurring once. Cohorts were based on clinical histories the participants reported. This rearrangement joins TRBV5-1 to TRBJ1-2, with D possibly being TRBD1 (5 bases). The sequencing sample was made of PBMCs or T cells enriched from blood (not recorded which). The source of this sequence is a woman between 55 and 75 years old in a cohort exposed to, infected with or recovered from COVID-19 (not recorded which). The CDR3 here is CASSLDWGLGYTF. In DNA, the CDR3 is TGCGCCAGCAGCTTGGACTGGGGCCTTGGCTACACCTTC.